Each of the 17 T cell receptor beta chains below was sequenced from the same sample in a study of blood T cells in healthy people across ages. Combining a sample-barcoded 5' primer with a J-beta primer mix, a second PCR ran for roughly 6 to 11 cycles. TCRdb re-analysed the 5' RACE reads in MiXCR, keeping a single row per CDR3 protein. The data contain roughly 1.4 million distinct CDR3 sequences, roughly 60% of them singletons. What was sequenced was blood. The receptors come from a young man in good health.

The chain recombines TRBV20-1 with TRBJ1-4, with a possible D match to TRBD1 (5 bases). Looked up from germline, CDR1 is DFQATT and CDR2 is SNEGSKA (reference sequence). V was clipped by 3 bases and J by 8 bases, with 19 bases between them. The CDR3 covers 15 residues. This CDR3 is CSARKGRLNGEKLFF. CDR3 nucleotide sequence: TGCAGTGCTAGGAAGGGGCGGCTTAATGGCGAAAAACTGTTTTTT.

This clonotype has just a few counts. CDR3 bases: TGTGCCAGCAGTTATCAATACAATGAGCAGTTCTTC. It translates to CASSYQYNEQFF. V usage is TRBV6-6 and J usage is TRBJ2-1, with unresolved D. The ends were cut back, 3 bases at V and 4 bases at J, with 4 bases in the middle. The CDR3 runs 12 residues. Looked up from germline, CDR1 is MNHNY and CDR2 is SVGAGI (reference sequence).

This clonotype was detected only once. The rearrangement links TRBV20-1 to TRBJ1-4; tentative D call: TRBD1 (6 bases). CDR1 and CDR2 from the germline V gene are DFQATT and SNEGSKA (reference sequence). This CDR3 has 14 residues. Between the trimmed V and J ends, which lost 6 bases and 5 bases, there was a span of 16 bases. The CDR3: CSASESTGNEKLFF. In nucleotides, the CDR3 is TGCAGTGCCTCAGAGTCGACAGGCAATGAAAAACTGTTTTTT.

In this sample, this clonotype turned up a few times. V gene TRBV7-2 combines with J gene TRBJ2-3, with TRBD2 matching 8 bases. Germline trimming cut 5 bases from V and 6 bases from J; bases unmatched to any gene: 7. This CDR3 region has 14 residues. In germline, CDR1 is SGHTA, CDR2 FQGNSA. The CDR3 DNA reads TGTGCCAGCAGCCTAACGGCTAGCGGGGATACGCAGTATTTT. Translation: CASSLTASGDTQYF. Looking up the rest from reference TRBV7-2 and TRBJ2-3 gives the full variable domain: GAGVSQSPSNKVTEKGKDVELRCDPISGHTALYWYRQSLGQGLEFLIYFQGNSAPDKSGLPSDRFSAERTGGSVSTLTIQRTQQEDSAVYLCASSLTASGDTQYFGPGTRLTVL.

This clonotype was seen only a few times. A junction end diverges from the germline sequence, so it may reflect a read error. The genes are TRBV7-7 and TRBJ2-5, with 14 bases that match TRBD2. The CDR3 runs 16 residues. CDR1 and CDR2 (germline): SSHAT, FNYEAQ (reference sequence). The CDR3 coding sequence is TGTGCTAGCAGCCGACTAGCGGGGGGGACCCAAGAGACCCAGTACTTC. This gives the protein CASSRLAGGTQETQYF.

The chain uses TRBV4-2 and TRBJ1-2, with D perhaps TRBD1 (6 bases). V was clipped by 0 bases and J by 7 bases, with 12 bases between them. Germline values: CDR1 LGHNA, CDR2 YNFKEQ. The CDR3 extends over 14 amino acids. This CDR3 reads CASSQDSRGAGYTF. In DNA, the CDR3 is TGTGCCAGCAGCCAAGATTCCCGGGGGGCTGGCTACACCTTC.

CDR3 in amino acids: CASGGQFFYEQYF. The CDR3, as DNA: TGTGCCAGCGGTGGCCAATTTTTCTACGAGCAGTACTTC. V gene TRBV6-5 combines with J gene TRBJ2-5; D not certain. Gene TRBJ2-7 matches the end of the DNA better, so the J call may be wrong. Germline CDR1 reads MNHEY; CDR2 reads SVGAGI. This CDR3 has 13 amino acids.

V and J are TRBV7-2 and TRBJ1-4; D gene unclear. From germline, CDR1 is SGHTA and CDR2 FQGNSA. CDR3 size: 15 residues. V was cut by 4 bases and J by 6 bases, with 15 bases left in between. The CDR3 region is CASSSAQVSHEKLFF. DNA for the CDR3: TGTGCCAGCAGCTCCGCGCAGGTCTCTCATGAAAAACTGTTTTTT.

This chain links TRBV7-2 with TRBJ2-7, with 10 bases aligning to TRBD1. The germline gives CDR1 SGHTA, CDR2 FQGNSA. This CDR3 contains 15 residues. Unmatched junction bases numbered 8, after V lost 5 bases and J lost 4 bases. The CDR3 DNA reads as TGTGCCAGCAGCAGTGGGACAGGGGCAAGGTACGAGCAGTACTTC. As protein: CASSSGTGARYEQYF.

This sequence joins TRBV6-6 and TRBJ1-6; D not certain. The germline V gene has CDR1 MNHNY and CDR2 SVGAGI (reference sequence). V shed 5 bases and J shed 2 bases, with 16 bases lying between them. This CDR3 region has 17 residues. The CDR3 sequence: CASSHRSRGTYNSPLHF. The CDR3 DNA reads TGTGCCAGCAGTCATCGGTCCCGAGGGACCTATAATTCACCCCTCCACTTT.

The chain is built from TRBV7-2 and TRBJ2-5; D may be TRBD2 (6 bases). From germline, CDR1 is SGHTA and CDR2 FQGNSA. The CDR3 has 15 amino acids. V was cut by 1 base and J by 2 bases, with 11 bases left in between. This CDR3 is CASSLGVGGQETQYF. The CDR3 DNA is TGTGCCAGCAGCTTAGGGGTGGGGGGACAAGAGACCCAGTACTTC.

This clonotype was observed a handful of times. The chain is built from TRBV29-1 and TRBJ2-3; 8 bases map to TRBD2. In germline, CDR1 is SQVTM, CDR2 ANQGSEA. Trimming at V came to 3 bases and at J to 0 bases, leaving 11 bases not matched to a gene. The CDR3 has 17 amino acids. CDR3 nucleotide sequence: TGCAGCGTTGATGGTCAACGGGAGGGCGCTAGCACAGATACGCAGTATTTT. Protein: CSVDGQREGASTDTQYF.

This clonotype was counted between two and nine times. This sequence joins TRBV20-1 and TRBJ1-2; D uncertain. Deletions cut 4 bases from V and 5 bases from J, with 17 bases between. There are 14 residues in the CDR3. The germline CDR1 and CDR2 sequences are DFQATT and SNEGSKA (reference sequence). CDR3 DNA sequence: TGCAGTGCTATTCGGGCGGTCTATCGGTATGGCTACACCTTC. This translates into CSAIRAVYRYGYTF.

This clonotype was recorded a few times. The rearrangement uses TRBV9 and TRBJ1-1; D not certain. This CDR3 has 13 residues. V lost 0 bases and J 5 bases, leaving 8 bases between the germline ends. CDR1 is SGDLS and CDR2 is YYNGEE in the germline V gene. CDR3 bases: TGTGCCAGCAGCGTAGAGGATTGGACTGAAGCTTTCTTT. The encoded protein is CASSVEDWTEAFF.

The chain links TRBV5-1 to TRBJ1-5, with 7 positions matching TRBD1. CDR1 and CDR2 from the germline V gene are SGHRS and YFSETQ. J lost 8 bases, V lost 4 bases, and 9 bases had no gene match. The length of the CDR3 is 14 residues. The CDR3 bases are TGCGCCAGCAGCCTTCAGGGGGGCAGCAAGCCCCAGCATTTT. It yields the protein CASSLQGGSKPQHF.

This sequence joins TRBV9 and TRBJ1-4, with a tentative D call TRBD1 (6 bases). CDR1 and CDR2 from the germline V gene are SGDLS and YYNGEE. V dropped 0 bases and J dropped 0 bases, with 15 bases sitting between them. The CDR3 covers 18 residues. The CDR3 spells CASSVGAQGGATNEKLFF. The DNA of the CDR3 is TGTGCCAGCAGCGTAGGGGCACAGGGTGGGGCAACTAATGAAAAACTGTTTTTT. The whole variable domain, filled in from reference TRBV9 and TRBJ1-4, reads DSGVTQTPKHLITATGQRVTLRCSPRSGDLSVYWYQQSLDQGLQFLIQYYNGEERAKGNILERFSAQQFPDLHSELNLSSLELGDSALYFCASSVGAQGGATNEKLFFGSGTQLSVL.

About this clonotype: No DNA is shown, since the ends of the CDR3 on it are uncertain; the CDR3 is the one TCRdb lists. The rearrangement uses TRBV29-1 and TRBJ2-3; TRBD1 reflects the table's D call only, with no check against the DNA. The length of the CDR3 is 12 amino acids, counting both ends. Germline V gives CDR1 SQVTM, CDR2 ANQGSEA. The CDR3 protein is CSVEIRAREKYF.